These T cell receptor beta chains were read from a single sample in a study of shared clonotypes between healthy human individuals. The assay was immunoSEQ multiplex PCR, and TCRdb's table has in-frame clones only and misses some. The profile shows about 2.4 million clones, 93% of them singletons. The sequenced material came from naive CD4+ T cells from PBMCs. These receptors all stem from a man aged 18-30 years in good health. Some clones in this sample may be carry-over from other donors' samples. The CDR3 runs from the conserved cysteine through the conserved F or W. D genes are given only for firm matches. Clone size is given for some rows only: seen once, a few or many times, or a class if the clone is expanded.

d_gene	abundance	v_gene	j_gene	CDR3aa	CDR3nt
.	.	TRBV6-1	TRBJ2-5	CASSEALPGRPQETQYF	TGTGCCAGCAGTGAAGCGCTTCCCGGACGACCCCAAGAGACCCAGTACTTC
.	.	TRBV11-2	TRBJ2-5	CASSLIDQAGTQYF	TGTGCCAGCAGCTTAATAGACCAGGCAGGGACCCAGTACTTC
TRBD1	.	TRBV19	TRBJ2-6	CASREGGAPSGANVLTF	TGTGCCAGTAGGGAAGGGGGCGCGCCCTCTGGGGCCAACGTCCTGACTTTC
TRBD2	.	TRBV12-5	TRBJ2-1	CASGLLGAAGEDEQFF	TGTGCTAGTGGTTTGCTAGGGGCCGCGGGAGAGGATGAGCAGTTCTTC
TRBD2	.	TRBV7-2	TRBJ2-5	CASNSAGGRGETQYF	TGTGCCAGCAATTCGGCGGGAGGGCGAGGAGAGACCCAGTACTTC
TRBD2	.	TRBV10-3	TRBJ2-7	CAISGGTLVYEQYF	TGTGCCATCAGCGGGGGGACCCTAGTTTACGAGCAGTACTTC
.	.	TRBV6-5	TRBJ2-1	CASSTRRANEQFF	TGTGCCAGCAGTACTAGGAGGGCAAATGAGCAGTTCTTC
TRBD2	.	TRBV7-8	TRBJ2-1	CASSPRGRGREFF	TGTGCCAGCAGCCCCCGGGGTCGAGGGAGGGAGTTCTTC
TRBD1	.	TRBV6-6	TRBJ1-1	CASDMGRGYTEAFF	TGTGCCAGCGATATGGGCAGGGGGTACACTGAAGCTTTCTTT
TRBD2	.	TRBV18	TRBJ2-7	CASSPYFGGRLGEQYF	TGTGCCAGCTCACCATATTTCGGGGGGAGGCTGGGCGAGCAGTACTTC
TRBD2	.	TRBV4-1	TRBJ2-4	CASSQGGRGAKNIQYF	TGCGCCAGCAGCCAGGGAGGGAGGGGAGCCAAAAACATTCAGTACTTC
.	.	TRBV1	TRBJ2-7	CTSSQEVNGSSAYEQYF	TGCACCAGCAGCCAAGAGGTAAACGGGAGCTCCGCCTACGAGCAGTACTTC
.	.	TRBV6-6	TRBJ1-4	CASRQAGYEKLFF	TGTGCCAGCAGACAGGCAGGGTATGAAAAACTGTTTTTT
.	once	TRBV11-3	TRBJ2-3	CASSSGHPTDTQYF	TGTGCCAGCAGCTCAGGACACCCTACAGATACGCAGTATTTT
TRBD1	once	TRBV19	TRBJ1-3	CASSKDRNSGNTIYF	TGTGCCAGTAGTAAGGACAGGAACTCTGGAAACACCATATATTTT
.	.	TRBV5-1	TRBJ2-3	CASSLGQGLRNTQYF	TGCGCCAGCAGCTTGGGGCAGGGGCTAAGGAATACGCAGTATTTT
.	.	TRBV6-1	TRBJ1-1	CASSEGPWAFF	TGTGCCAGCAGTGAAGGGCCGTGGGCTTTCTTT
TRBD2	once	TRBV28	TRBJ2-2	CASSLSTSGNTGELFF	TGTGCCAGCAGTTTATCGACTAGCGGGAACACCGGGGAGCTGTTTTTT
TRBD1	.	TRBV5-1	TRBJ1-3	CASSPWTGRGNTIYF	TGCGCCAGCAGCCCGTGGACAGGAAGGGGAAACACCATATATTTT
.	.	TRBV5-1	TRBJ2-6	CASSFHGDSGANVLTF	TGCGCCAGCAGCTTTCATGGGGACTCTGGGGCCAACGTCCTGACTTTC
.	.	TRBV7-3	TRBJ1-1	CASSPLGGLIEAFF	TGTGCCAGCAGCCCCCTCGGCGGACTCATTGAAGCTTTCTTT
TRBD2	.	TRBV10-3	TRBJ2-1	CAISESSGSLSGNEQFF	TGTGCCATCAGTGAGTCGAGCGGGAGTCTATCGGGCAATGAGCAGTTCTTC
TRBD1	.	TRBV10-2	TRBJ2-5	CASRAQGGRETQYF	TGCGCCAGCAGGGCCCAAGGGGGCCGAGAGACCCAGTACTTC
TRBD2	.	TRBV6-6	TRBJ2-2	CASGRLAGAGELFF	TGTGCCAGCGGCAGACTAGCGGGAGCCGGGGAGCTGTTTTTT
.	.	TRBV29-1	TRBJ2-1	CSVAPSASYNEQFF	TGCAGCGTCGCCCCTAGCGCCTCCTACAATGAGCAGTTCTTC
TRBD1	.	TRBV27	TRBJ1-1	CASKDRPNTEAFF	TGTGCCAGCAAGGACAGGCCGAACACTGAAGCTTTCTTT
TRBD2	.	TRBV5-1	TRBJ2-7	CASSGGLAGGDEQYF	TGCGCCAGCAGCGGGGGACTAGCGGGAGGGGACGAGCAGTACTTC
.	.	TRBV30	TRBJ2-3	CAWREPTSTDTQYF	TGTGCCTGGAGGGAGCCGACAAGCACAGATACGCAGTATTTT
.	.	TRBV29-1	TRBJ2-5	CSARVDRTVWETQYF	TGCAGCGCCAGAGTAGACCGGACAGTGTGGGAGACCCAGTACTTC